The clone carrying this T cell receptor beta chain was observed a few times. The antigen remains undetermined. With V trimmed by 2 bases and J by 4 bases, 11 bases remained unmatched. Germline V gives CDR1 SGDLS, CDR2 YYNGEE. The CDR3 is 18 amino acids. The entry originates in a study of beta chain features in type 1 diabetes. Study results and caveats: VDJ junctions from patients with type 1 diabetes contained fewer insertions and more deletions. TCRB CDR3s from Type 1 diabetes patients were moderately but significantly shorter in all four CD4+ subsets.

All of the isolated RNA was reverse transcribed, so expressed TCRB transcripts were sequenced. Data came from immunoSEQ multiplex PCR; TCRdb stores just in-frame clones and leaves some out. The sample has 600,000 to 700,000 clones, roughly 12% seen once. Sequencing was performed on naive CD4+ T cells from blood. This receptor was taken from a young man with type 1 diabetes. The rearrangement uses TRBV9 and TRBJ2-3, with 12 bases identical to TRBD2. The CDR3 DNA reads as TGTGCCAGCAGCGTCACCCCCCCATCTAGCGGGGGGGCAGATACGCAGTATTTT. Translating gives CASSVTPPSSGGADTQYF.